A single sample gave rise to the 29 T cell receptor beta chains below, sequenced in a study of control samples from healthy donors and cancer patients. Clones were sequenced by immunoSEQ multiplex PCR, and TCRdb holds only the in-frame ones, with some missing. The sample has 100,000 to 150,000 clones; roughly 90% are singletons. The material sequenced was blood. Every receptor here comes from a woman in her fifties or sixties in good health.

The CDR3 reads CASSSEHREDQPQHF. In DNA form, the CDR3 reads TGTGCCAGCAGCTCCGAACACAGGGAGGATCAGCCCCAGCATTTT. J is TRBJ1-5 and V is TRBV7-8; D is possibly TRBD1 (6 bases). Germline CDR1 is SGHVS and CDR2 is FQNEAQ. V dropped 4 bases and J dropped 5 bases, with 15 bases sitting between them. The CDR3 length is 15 residues.

In DNA form, the CDR3 reads TGTGCCATCAGTGATCAAGGGCAAGGAAACACCATATATTTT. It yields the protein CAISDQGQGNTIYF. This sequence joins TRBV10-3 and TRBJ1-3; no definite D call. This CDR3 spans 14 amino acids. CDR1 is ENHRY, CDR2 SYGVKD, per germline. V lost 3 bases to trimming and J lost 4 bases, with 10 bases between them.

As to this clone: Other DNA sequences from this sample encode an identical CDR3 as well. V gene TRBV30 combines with J gene TRBJ2-7, with D unresolved. Trimming removed 2 bases from V and 3 bases from J, with 5 bases in between. Per the germline V gene, CDR1 is GTSNPN and CDR2 is SVGIG (reference sequence). The CDR3 spans 11 residues. CDR3 bases: TGTGCCTGGAGTCTAAGCTACGAGCAGTACTTC. The encoded protein is CAWSLSYEQYF.

The CDR3 loop reads CASSLGRGSNQPQHF. CDR3 in DNA: TGTGCCAGCAGCTTGGGACGGGGAAGCAATCAGCCCCAGCATTTT. V gene TRBV27 combines with J gene TRBJ1-5; the D gene is possibly TRBD1 (5 bases). Trimming pared 6 bases from V and 1 base from J, leaving 13 bases between. Germline-derived CDR1 and CDR2 are MNHEY and SMNVEV (reference sequence). The CDR3 is 15 residues long.

The V gene is TRBV12-5, the J gene TRBJ1-4; TRBD1 matches at 12 bases. The V segment lost 2 bases and the J segment 10 bases; nucleotides outside the gene matches: 8. The CDR3 is made up of 16 amino acids. Germline V gene lookup returns CDR1 LGHNT and CDR2 FRNRAP. The CDR3 nucleotides are TGTGCTAGTGGTTTGATCTCTGGGACAGGGGGCGTAAAACTGTTTTTT. The encoded protein is CASGLISGTGGVKLFF.

The chain recombines TRBV6-8 with TRBJ1-1; D uncertain. Germline CDR1 and CDR2: MNHGY and SAAAGT. This CDR3 region has 16 residues. Between the trimmed V and J ends, which lost 0 bases and 0 bases, there was a span of 11 bases. CDR3 bases: TGTGCCAGCAGTTACTCGAATGATAAGCTGAACACTGAAGCTTTCTTT. Protein sequence: CASSYSNDKLNTEAFF.

The chain carries TRBV6-1 and TRBJ2-5; 8 nucleotides match TRBD2. Germline loops: CDR1 MNHNS, CDR2 SASEGT. V shed 3 bases and J 5 bases; nucleotides not matched to a gene: 14. The CDR3 spans 17 residues. As DNA, the CDR3 is TGTGCCAGCAGTGAGACCTTAGCGGGATCCCTCGGGGAGACCCAGTACTTC. Translating gives CASSETLAGSLGETQYF.

The chain has TRBV3-1 (or the pseudogene TRBV3-2) and TRBJ2-3; 13 nucleotides agree with TRBD2. V trimming: 2 bases; J trimming: 9 bases; junction bases outside the gene matches: 11. The germline gives CDR1 LGHDT, CDR2 YNNKEL (reference sequence). The CDR3 contains 17 residues. The CDR3 sequence: CASSQPLGLAGAETQYF. In nucleotides, the CDR3 is TGTGCCAGCAGCCAACCTCTTGGACTAGCGGGAGCGGAGACGCAGTATTTT.

The chain is built from TRBV9 and TRBJ2-2, with 8 bases aligning to TRBD1. This CDR3 comprises 16 residues. The germline V gene encodes CDR1 SGDLS and CDR2 YYNGEE. V lost 1 base to trimming and J lost 4 bases; unmatched junction nucleotides: 6. CDR3 nucleotide sequence: TGTGCCAGCAGCGTAACCGGGACAGGAGTCACCGGGGAGCTGTTTTTT. Its translation is CASSVTGTGVTGELFF.

The chain combines TRBV2 with TRBJ2-7; TRBD1 is a possible D gene (5 bases). This CDR3 has 14 amino acids. Looked up from germline, CDR1 is SNHLY and CDR2 is FYNNEI. Trimming removed 7 bases from V and 1 base from J, with 14 bases in between. DNA for the CDR3: TGTGCCAGCATATTTGTGAGACAGTCCTACGAGCAGTACTTC. The encoded protein is CASIFVRQSYEQYF.

The V call is TRBV6-5, the J call TRBJ2-2, with 10 bases lining up with TRBD1. Losses at the gene ends were 2 bases for V and 6 bases for J; bases not matched to a gene: 3. CDR3 length: 15 amino acids. Looked up from germline, CDR1 is MNHEY and CDR2 is SVGAGI. CDR3 residues: CASSYATGGSGELFF. The CDR3 DNA follows: TGTGCCAGCAGTTACGCGACAGGGGGCTCCGGGGAGCTGTTTTTT.

The J gene is TRBJ2-7, the V gene TRBV5-1; 7 nucleotides agree with TRBD1. Trimming took 6 bases from V and 3 from J; bases not matched to a gene: 6. CDR3 length: 13 amino acids. Germline V gene sequence: CDR1 SGHRS, CDR2 YFSETQ. CDR3 region: CASKRDRNYEQYF. The DNA for the CDR3 is TGCGCCAGCAAACGGGACAGAAACTACGAGCAGTACTTC.

The rearrangement uses TRBV7-9 and TRBJ2-5; 9 bases are a match to TRBD2. V was clipped by 5 bases and J by 3 bases; unmatched bases: 16. The CDR3 is 18 residues long. Germline V gives CDR1 SEHNR, CDR2 FQNEAQ (reference sequence). The CDR3 DNA reads as TGTGCCAGCAGCAATGCGGGGGGGCCATACGGGGCTAAAGAGACCCAGTACTTC. Protein sequence: CASSNAGGPYGAKETQYF.

This clone has just one count. The chain is built from TRBV12-3 or TRBV12-4 and TRBJ2-6; D unclear. This CDR3 is 13 amino acids long. Between the trimmed V and J ends, which lost 6 bases and 0 bases, there was a span of 3 bases. Here the CDR3 DNA reads TGTGCCAGCAGGACCTCTGGGGCCAACGTCCTGACTTTC. Its protein is CASRTSGANVLTF.

The rearrangement joins TRBV12-3 or TRBV12-4 to TRBJ1-2; a possible D gene is TRBD1 (6 bases). The CDR3 length is 13 residues. V lost 2 bases and J 8 bases, leaving 12 bases between the germline ends. The CDR3 DNA follows: TGTGCCAGCAGTTTAAGGGGGGGCTTAGGCTACACCTTC. Its translation: CASSLRGGLGYTF.

This chain links TRBV19 with TRBJ2-1; the match to TRBD2 covers 9 bases. Trimming at V came to 5 bases and at J to 1 base, leaving 6 bases not matched to a gene. This CDR3 contains 16 residues. CDR1 is LNHDA, CDR2 SQIVND, per germline (reference sequence). The DNA for the CDR3 is TGTGCCAGTAGTGCCCCTAGCGGGACGTCCTACAATGAGCAGTTCTTC. It encodes CASSAPSGTSYNEQFF.

The genes are TRBV30 and TRBJ1-3; D perhaps matches TRBD1 (6 bases). The CDR3 consists of 13 residues. Germline V lookup: CDR1 GTSNPN, CDR2 SVGIG (reference sequence). V lost 2 bases, J lost 3 bases, and 8 bases lay in between. This CDR3 is CAWSQGNGNTIYF. CDR3 bases: TGTGCCTGGAGTCAGGGGAATGGAAACACCATATATTTT.

For this clone: Other DNA sequences in this sample translate to the same CDR3. The chain joins TRBV28 to TRBJ1-2; D is unresolved. V was trimmed by 3 bases and J by 2 bases, leaving 7 bases between them. Germline V gene data show CDR1 as MDHEN and CDR2 as SYDVKM. CDR3 length equals 13 residues. CDR3 nucleotide sequence: TGTGCCAGCAGTTTGGACGGGAACTATGGCTACACCTTC. Translation: CASSLDGNYGYTF.

This sequence joins TRBV3-1 (or the pseudogene TRBV3-2) and TRBJ1-6; no firm D call. CDR1 and CDR2 from the germline V gene are LGHDT and YNNKEL (reference sequence). The CDR3 sequence is 14 residues long. V lost 4 bases and J 10 bases, leaving 14 bases between the germline ends. The CDR3 loop reads CASSPNDFGSPLHF. CDR3 in DNA: TGTGCCAGCAGCCCAAATGACTTTGGGTCACCCCTCCACTTT.

The chain carries TRBV5-5 and TRBJ1-2; TRBD1 aligns across 7 bases. Unmatched junction bases numbered 8, after V lost 3 bases and J lost 3 bases. The CDR3 loop spans 15 amino acids. Per the germline V gene, CDR1 is SGHKS and CDR2 is YYEKEE (reference sequence). Here the CDR3 reads CASSSSGTEHYGYTF. CDR3 nucleotide sequence: TGTGCCAGCAGCTCATCCGGGACAGAACACTATGGCTACACCTTC. Full variable domain (missing parts from reference TRBV5-5 and TRBJ1-2): DAGVTQSPTHLIKTRGQQVTLRCSPISGHKSVSWYQQVLGQGPQFIFQYYEKEERGRGNFPDRFSARQFPNYSSELNVNALLLGDSALYLCASSSSGTEHYGYTFGSGTRLTVV.

The rearrangement joins TRBV28 to TRBJ1-1; the D gene is possibly TRBD1 (5 bases). V gave up 7 bases and J gave up 5 bases, with 14 bases separating them. Germline CDR1 is MDHEN and CDR2 is SYDVKM. The CDR3 has 13 amino acids. CDR3 nucleotide sequence: TGTGCCAGCAAGCCAACAGGAGCAACTGAAGCTTTCTTT. This codes for CASKPTGATEAFF.

The chain uses TRBV11-2 and TRBJ2-7; either TRBD1 or TRBD2 may fit D (5 bases each). The V gene lost 1 base and the J gene lost 2 bases, with 12 bases spanning the gap. Germline V gives CDR1 SGHAT, CDR2 FQNNGV. The CDR3 length is 15 residues. The CDR3 sequence is CASSLGRGPPYEQYF. Written as DNA, the CDR3 is TGTGCCAGCAGCTTAGGTAGGGGACCCCCCTACGAGCAGTACTTC.

This chain uses TRBV19 with TRBJ2-3, with unresolved D. This CDR3 spans 11 amino acids. V lost 3 bases and J lost 9, with 7 bases in between. Germline CDR1 reads LNHDA; CDR2 reads SQIVND (reference sequence). In DNA, the CDR3 is TGTGCCAGTAGTATCGGGCTGACGCAGTATTTT. This encodes CASSIGLTQYF.

The J gene is TRBJ2-5, the V gene TRBV6-5; 7 bases align to TRBD1. V lost 6 bases, J lost 1 base, and 5 bases stayed unmatched. The V gene's germline CDR1 is MNHEY and CDR2 SVGAGI. The CDR3 is made up of 14 amino acids. The CDR3 sequence is CASSRDRVQETQYF. The CDR3 DNA sequence: TGTGCCAGCAGCCGCGACAGGGTCCAAGAGACCCAGTACTTC.

This clone was observed a single time. This CDR3 reads CASCPSYGGNKETQYF. In DNA, the CDR3 is TGCGCCAGCTGCCCAAGCTACGGGGGCAACAAAGAGACCCAGTACTTC. The chain combines TRBV5-1 with TRBJ2-5, with D possibly called TRBD1 or TRBD2 (6 bases each). CDR1 SGHRS and CDR2 YFSETQ come from the germline V gene. There are 16 residues in the CDR3. Trimming stripped 7 bases from V and 3 bases from J, with 22 bases between. The full variable domain, with the rest looked up from reference TRBV5-1 and TRBJ2-5, is KAGVTQTPRYLIKTRGQQVTLSCSPISGHRSVSWYQQTPGQGLQFLFEYFSETQRNKGNFPGRFSGRQFSNSRSEMNVSTLELGDSALYLCASCPSYGGNKETQYFGPGTRLLVL.

This chain uses TRBV7-9 with TRBJ2-2; 9 bases agree with TRBD1. J was trimmed by 5 bases and V by 4 bases; bases with no gene match: 5. CDR1 is SEHNR, CDR2 FQNEAQ, per germline (reference sequence). The CDR3 spans 15 residues. This CDR3 is CASSSRTGATGELFF. The CDR3 DNA sequence: TGTGCCAGCAGCTCCCGGACAGGGGCTACCGGGGAGCTGTTTTTT.

This chain links TRBV10-3 with TRBJ1-5, with TRBD1 as a possible D gene (5 bases). This CDR3 spans 14 amino acids. Germline CDR1 is ENHRY and CDR2 is SYGVKD. V was cut by 2 bases and J by 3 bases, with 8 bases left in between. This CDR3 reads CAISEGRANQPQHF. The CDR3 bases are TGTGCCATCAGTGAGGGCAGGGCCAATCAGCCCCAGCATTTT.

This chain connects TRBV3-1 (or the pseudogene TRBV3-2) to TRBJ2-7, with 9 bases lining up with TRBD2. The germline V gene has CDR1 LGHDT and CDR2 YNNKEL (reference sequence). The CDR3 consists of 16 residues. Losses at the gene ends were 4 bases for V and 7 bases for J; bases not matched to a gene: 14. The CDR3 spells CASSPIAGVLSFEQYF. CDR3 DNA: TGTGCCAGCAGCCCTATAGCGGGAGTCCTCTCCTTTGAGCAGTACTTC.

The chain employs TRBV3-1 (or the pseudogene TRBV3-2) and TRBJ2-7; 8 bases are shared with TRBD1. The CDR3 length is 13 residues. The germline gives CDR1 LGHDT, CDR2 YNNKEL (reference sequence). V was clipped by 2 bases and J by 10 bases; unmatched bases: 7. CDR3 protein: CASSQQGANSQYF. The CDR3 DNA follows: TGTGCCAGCAGCCAACAGGGGGCGAATTCCCAGTACTTC.